This T cell receptor beta chain came from a study of blood T cell repertoires in COVID-19. Study-wide context: The United States, Italy and Spain were the sources of the acute and convalescent COVID-19 samples. From T cells, B-cell-depleted T cells, or PBMCs came the material, which was cDNA or gDNA.

Only one count was recorded for this clone. Germline-derived CDR1 and CDR2 are MDHEN and SYDVKM. This CDR3 has 13 residues. Losses at the gene ends were 6 bases for V and 11 bases for J; bases not matched to a gene: 4. In the original workflow: Reference gene primer amplification in the assay estimated nucleated cell counts. Some clones are missing from TCRdb's copy, which holds only in-frame ones; the method was immunoSEQ multiplex PCR. V, J and clone size derive from that table, while D and trimming were established from the DNA sequence. The sample includes approximately 280,000 clones, about nine tenths of them seen just once.

This TCR came from a woman aged 55-69 years with acute or convalescent COVID-19. V and J are TRBV28 and TRBJ1-6; 10 nucleotides agree with TRBD1. Sequencing was done on a sample of peripheral blood. The CDR3 loop reads CASRGQGRPPLHF. The CDR3 DNA reads as TGTGCCAGCAGGGGACAGGGGAGGCCACCCCTCCACTTT.